This TCR beta chain was retrieved from a study of blood T cell repertoires in COVID-19. Per the authors' pipeline: From reference gene primer amplification, estimates of nucleated cell counts were derived. This table comes from immunoSEQ multiplex PCR, and its TCRdb copy is limited to in-frame clones, with some not included. V, J and clone size derive from that table, while D and trimming were established from the DNA sequence. Among fewer than 200,000 clones listed, roughly 82% were seen once. Germline V CDR1 and CDR2: MNHEY, SVGAGI. The J segment lost 1 base and the V segment lost 5 bases, leaving 2 bases of the junction unmatched. The CDR3 is 15 residues long.

The gene calls are TRBV6-5 and TRBJ2-3; 11 nucleotides align to TRBD2. The specimen sequenced was PBMCs or T cells enriched from blood (not recorded which). The source is a woman in her sixties or seventies with acute COVID-19. The CDR3 protein is CASSRGLAGTDTQYF. CDR3 bases: TGTGCCAGCAGTAGGGGACTAGCGGGCACAGATACGCAGTATTTT.